These T cell receptor beta chains were read from a single sample in a study of shared clonotypes between healthy human individuals. Libraries were prepared by immunoSEQ multiplex PCR; TCRdb keeps only in-frame clonotypes and omits some of them. The table records 980,000 or so clones, 76% of them present only once. The specimen was memory CD4+ T cells sorted from blood. The receptors were sampled from a man aged 18-30 years in good health. The CDR3 runs from the conserved cysteine through the conserved F or W.

j_call v_call cdr3_aa
TRBJ2-3 TRBV4-3 CASSLGLGTDTQYF
TRBJ1-6 TRBV9 CASDSGTSSPLHF
TRBJ2-7 TRBV5-1 CASSPDSGSSSYEQYF
TRBJ1-4 TRBV9 CASSVGQSNEKLFF
TRBJ2-4 TRBV7-9 CASSLDGGRGAKNIQYF
TRBJ2-2 TRBV5-1 CASRLLTDTGELFF
TRBJ1-6 TRBV13 CASSLEGDSPLHF
TRBJ2-2 TRBV10-3 CAISDRAGVRAGELFF
TRBJ2-5 TRBV28 CASNKGGRETQYF
TRBJ2-3 TRBV18 CASSLSTDTQYF
TRBJ2-5 TRBV4-3 CASSRRGGETQYF
TRBJ2-3 TRBV5-4 CASSQPRTGKADTQYF
TRBJ1-4 TRBV9 CASSSRKGRSVEKLFF
TRBJ2-1 TRBV14 CASRSGRFGNEQFF
TRBJ2-7 TRBV10-3 CAISAGTGSLNEQYF
TRBJ1-1 TRBV5-1 CASSLGGTENTEAFF
TRBJ2-2 TRBV9 CASSGLVVGELFF
TRBJ2-7 TRBV7-9 CASSLTIGYEQYF
TRBJ2-7 TRBV6-5 CASSLAGARYEQYF
TRBJ2-5 TRBV28 CASRLVRGGRETQYF
TRBJ2-1 TRBV10-3 CAISESGAVFGNEQFF
TRBJ2-5 TRBV7-7 CAIGVSQETQYF
TRBJ1-1 TRBV29-1 CSVEGGHINTEAFF
TRBJ2-3 TRBV6-1 CASSEVQGDTQYF
TRBJ2-3 TRBV4-1 CASSQGLAEDTQYF
TRBJ2-1 TRBV18 CASSPPARTYNEQFF
TRBJ2-2 TRBV7-9 CASSRDTGELFF
TRBJ1-5 TRBV10-1 CATKGVEGDQPQHF
TRBJ1-2 TRBV4-3 CASSQEVLTGRGTYTF
TRBJ1-2 TRBV28 CASSSYTGYYGYTF
TRBJ2-5 TRBV10-2 CASSISGLPVETQYF
TRBJ2-1 TRBV9 CASSVGTESHNEQFF
TRBJ2-7 TRBV15 CATSRDPGGYEQYF